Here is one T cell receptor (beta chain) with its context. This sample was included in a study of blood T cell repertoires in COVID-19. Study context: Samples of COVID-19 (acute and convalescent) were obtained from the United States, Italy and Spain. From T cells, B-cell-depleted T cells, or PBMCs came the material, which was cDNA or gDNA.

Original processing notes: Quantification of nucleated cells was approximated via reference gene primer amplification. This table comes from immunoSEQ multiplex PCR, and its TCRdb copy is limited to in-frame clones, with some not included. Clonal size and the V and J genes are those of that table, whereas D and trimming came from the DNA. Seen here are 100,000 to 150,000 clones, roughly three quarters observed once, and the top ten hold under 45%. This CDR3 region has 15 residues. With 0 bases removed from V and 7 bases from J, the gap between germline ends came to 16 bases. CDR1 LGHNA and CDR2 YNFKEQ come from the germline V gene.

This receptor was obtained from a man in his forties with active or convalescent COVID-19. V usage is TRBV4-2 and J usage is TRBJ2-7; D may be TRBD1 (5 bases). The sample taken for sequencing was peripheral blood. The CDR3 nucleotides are TGTGCCAGCAGCCAAGATCTGTCAGCTCCAGGGGAGCAGTACTTC. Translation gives CASSQDLSAPGEQYF.